The 29 T cell receptor beta chains below all came from one sample that was sequenced in a study of cytomegalovirus exposure and HLA in healthy donors (TCRdb year 2017). The library was made by the immunoSEQ multiplex PCR assay. TCRdb provides this immuneACCESS table in a form limited to in-frame rearrangements. Some clones are lacking; in checked studies, under half of them reflect an unresolved V gene, and why the rest are absent is not known. The sample yields more than 250,000 clones; about nine tenths were counted once. More than 0.9% of the sample goes to the ten largest clones. Sequenced input: PBMCs. These receptors were collected from a woman aged 25 to 45 in good health and CMV-seropositive.

This chain uses TRBV7-2 with TRBJ2-2; D is undetermined. CDR1 is SGHTA and CDR2 is FQGNSA in the germline V gene. The CDR3 has 13 amino acids. Trimming took off 1 base at V and 5 bases at J, with 5 bases between the two ends. The CDR3 DNA sequence: TGTGCCAGCAGCTTAGAGGCAACCGGGGAGCTGTTTTTT. Protein: CASSLEATGELFF.

The V and J genes are TRBV5-1 and TRBJ2-1; maybe TRBD1 (5 bases). With 0 bases removed from V and 4 bases from J, the gap between germline ends came to 8 bases. CDR1 is SGHRS, CDR2 YFSETQ, per germline. The CDR3 contains 14 residues. The CDR3 DNA sequence: TGCGCCAGCAGCTTGGTAGGGGCGTACAATGAGCAGTTCTTC. This encodes CASSLVGAYNEQFF.

The rearrangement joins TRBV9 to TRBJ1-2; 10 bases agree with TRBD1. The CDR3 covers 14 residues. J was trimmed by 7 bases and V by 4 bases; bases with no gene match: 7. Germline CDR1 reads SGDLS; CDR2 reads YYNGEE. The DNA of the CDR3 is TGTGCCAGCAGCCCCCGGGACAGGGGCAGTGGCTACACCTTC. As protein: CASSPRDRGSGYTF.

This chain connects TRBV5-4 to TRBJ2-3; the D gene is possibly TRBD2 (7 bases). This CDR3 has 15 residues. Looked up from germline, CDR1 is SGHNT and CDR2 is YYREEE (reference sequence). The V gene lost 5 bases and the J gene lost 2 bases, with 15 bases spanning the gap. This CDR3 reads CASSLGGLITDTQYF. The DNA for the CDR3 is TGTGCCAGCAGTCTCGGGGGGCTAATCACAGATACGCAGTATTTT. The variable domain in full, with the rest retrieved from reference TRBV5-4 and TRBJ2-3, is ETGVTQSPTHLIKTRGQQVTLRCSSQSGHNTVSWYQQALGQGPQFIFQYYREEENGRGNFPPRFSGLQFPNYSSELNVNALELDDSALYLCASSLGGLITDTQYFGPGTRLTVL.

The chain is built from TRBV5-6 and TRBJ2-7, with D perhaps given as TRBD1 or TRBD2 (5 bases each). The V end lost 0 bases, the J end lost 0 bases, and 10 bases lay between the germline ends. Looked up from germline, CDR1 is SGHDT and CDR2 is YYEEEE. The CDR3 consists of 15 residues. CDR3 region: CASSLVGVSSYEQYF. In nucleotides, the CDR3 is TGTGCCAGCAGCTTGGTGGGGGTGAGCTCCTACGAGCAGTACTTC.

J is TRBJ2-4 and V is TRBV28; TRBD2 agrees at 8 bases. This CDR3 is built from 15 residues. CDR1 and CDR2 (germline): MDHEN, SYDVKM. V lost 5 bases and J lost 5; bases outside the gene matches: 8. The CDR3 DNA reads TGTGCCAGCAGTCCGGAGCGGGAGAGAGAAAACATTCAGTACTTC. Translation: CASSPERERENIQYF.

The J gene is TRBJ2-4, the V gene TRBV4-3; TRBD1 is a possible D gene (5 bases). Germline CDR1 reads LGHNA; CDR2 reads YSLEER. The CDR3 has 13 residues. V gave up 3 bases and J gave up 15 bases, with 18 bases separating them. CDR3 region: CASSQALDTPAYF. The CDR3 nucleotides are TGCGCCAGCAGCCAGGCTCTGGACACCCCTGCGTACTTC.

This chain uses TRBV14 with TRBJ2-5, with D hard to call. The CDR3 is made up of 11 amino acids. CDR1 is SGHDN, CDR2 FVKESK, per germline. Trimming took 4 bases from V and 4 from J, leaving 4 bases between them. For the CDR3, the DNA is TGTGCCAGCAGCCTTGGAGAGACCCAGTACTTC. It encodes CASSLGETQYF.

This clone was seen once. The chain joins TRBV7-2 to TRBJ1-5, with D perhaps matching TRBD1 (5 bases). The ends were cut back, 1 base at V and 4 bases at J, with 11 bases in the middle. Germline loops: CDR1 SGHTA, CDR2 FQGNSA. The length of the CDR3 is 15 residues. CDR3 coding DNA: TGTGCCAGCAGCTTAGTTAGGGGAAGGAATCAGCCCCAGCATTTT. As protein: CASSLVRGRNQPQHF.

The chain is built from TRBV5-1 and TRBJ2-1; TRBD2 agrees at 13 bases. This CDR3 has 15 amino acids. Trimming took 4 bases from V and 8 from J; bases not matched to a gene: 6. Germline CDR1 reads SGHRS; CDR2 reads YFSETQ. The CDR3 spells CASSGRLAGGDEQFF. In DNA form, the CDR3 reads TGCGCCAGCAGCGGGAGACTAGCGGGGGGTGATGAGCAGTTCTTC.

This rearrangement joins TRBV7-7 to TRBJ2-3, with D unresolved. V lost 7 bases to trimming and J lost 6 bases, with 14 bases between them. The CDR3 has 13 amino acids. The V gene's germline CDR1 is SSHAT and CDR2 FNYEAQ (reference sequence). The CDR3 reads CASTDWDFDTQYF. Here the CDR3 DNA reads TGTGCCAGCACCGACTGGGATTTTGATACGCAGTATTTT. Complete variable domain (other parts from reference TRBV7-7 and TRBJ2-3): GAGVSQSPRYKVTKRGQDVTLRCDPISSHATLYWYQQALGQGPEFLTYFNYEAQPDKSGLPSDRFSAERPEGSISTLTIQRTEQRDSAMYRCASTDWDFDTQYFGPGTRLTVL.

As concerns this clone: In the same sample, other DNA sequences code for this CDR3. The chain joins TRBV29-1 to TRBJ1-2; D is possibly TRBD1 (5 bases). The CDR3 is 11 residues long. V lost 5 bases to trimming and J lost 2 bases, with 6 bases between them. The germline V gene encodes CDR1 SQVTM and CDR2 ANQGSEA. Here the CDR3 reads CSVRGNYGYTF. The CDR3 DNA sequence: TGCAGCGTTCGGGGGAACTATGGCTACACCTTC.

The V and J genes are TRBV18 and TRBJ2-5, with a possible D match to TRBD2 (6 bases). The germline V gene has CDR1 KGHSH and CDR2 LQKENI. This CDR3 has 15 residues. With 2 bases removed from V and 2 bases from J, the gap between germline ends came to 12 bases. CDR3 DNA: TGTGCCAGCTCACCATCCGGGGGACTTCAAGAGACCCAGTACTTC. It yields the protein CASSPSGGLQETQYF.

The rearrangement joins TRBV6-1 to TRBJ2-1; 12 positions agree with TRBD1. V shed 6 bases and J 8 bases; nucleotides not matched to a gene: 8. Germline values: CDR1 MNHNS, CDR2 SASEGT. The CDR3 runs 15 residues. CDR3 DNA sequence: TGTGCCAGCAGAGTCGGGACAGGGGGCTGGGATGAGCAGTTCTTC. It codes for CASRVGTGGWDEQFF.

This chain joins TRBV2 and TRBJ2-5; D could derive from TRBD1 or TRBD2 (6 bases each). The CDR3 is made up of 15 amino acids. CDR1 and CDR2 from the germline V gene are SNHLY and FYNNEI. Trimming left V 0 bases short and J 1 base short, with 9 bases between. CDR3 DNA: TGTGCCAGCAGTGAAGCAGAGGGGGGCCAAGAGACCCAGTACTTC. Translation gives CASSEAEGGQETQYF. Together with reference TRBV2 and TRBJ2-5, the CDR3 gives the full variable domain: EPEVTQTPSHQVTQMGQEVILRCVPISNHLYFYWYRQILGQKVEFLVSFYNNEISEKSEIFDDQFSVERPDGSNFTLKIRSTKLEDSAMYFCASSEAEGGQETQYFGPGTRLLVL.

The chain combines TRBV5-1 with TRBJ2-1, with 7 bases fitting TRBD1. CDR3 length: 15 residues. Germline loops: CDR1 SGHRS, CDR2 YFSETQ. V shed 4 bases and J 2 bases; nucleotides not matched to a gene: 6. CDR3 in amino acids: CASSVGTATYNEQFF. CDR3 nucleotides: TGCGCCAGCAGCGTAGGGACAGCGACCTACAATGAGCAGTTCTTC.

This chain joins TRBV29-1 and TRBJ1-1; no clear D gene. The CDR3 contains 13 residues. V shed 7 bases and J shed 4 bases, with 16 bases lying between them. Per the germline V gene, CDR1 is SQVTM and CDR2 is ANQGSEA. CDR3 amino acids: CSGEPSLGTEAFF. In DNA form, the CDR3 reads TGCAGCGGGGAGCCCTCTCTTGGCACTGAAGCTTTCTTT.

V usage is TRBV9 and J usage is TRBJ2-7; 8 bases match TRBD1. CDR3 length: 15 amino acids. J was trimmed by 0 bases and V by 0 bases; bases with no gene match: 2. Germline assignment: CDR1 SGDLS and CDR2 YYNGEE. This CDR3 is CASSVGQGHSYEQYF. The CDR3 region has the DNA TGTGCCAGCAGCGTAGGACAGGGGCACTCCTACGAGCAGTACTTC.

The V gene is TRBV6-5, the J gene TRBJ2-1, with D possibly matching TRBD2 (6 bases). Per the germline V gene, CDR1 is MNHEY and CDR2 is SVGAGI. This CDR3 has 13 residues. V was trimmed by 6 bases and J by 8 bases, leaving 14 bases between them. This chain's CDR3 is CASSPPGVHEQFF. The CDR3 region has the DNA TGTGCCAGCAGCCCTCCGGGGGTGCATGAGCAGTTCTTC.

As concerns this clone: The identical CDR3 is also encoded by other nucleotide sequences in the sample. V is TRBV29-1 and J is TRBJ2-1; no definite D call. The V gene lost 2 bases and the J gene lost 1 base, with 0 bases spanning the gap. CDR1 is SQVTM and CDR2 is ANQGSEA in the germline V gene. This CDR3 contains 11 residues. Here the CDR3 DNA reads TGCAGCGTTGAATCCTACAATGAGCAGTTCTTC. Its protein product is CSVESYNEQFF.

The chain couples TRBV7-6 to TRBJ2-2; D assignment may be TRBD1 or TRBD2 (6 bases each). V gave up 4 bases and J gave up 2 bases, with 23 bases separating them. Germline V gives CDR1 SGHVS, CDR2 FNYEAQ. The CDR3 is made up of 19 amino acids. The CDR3 bases are TGTGCCAGCAGCTCCCGCTCCGGGGGACAAACCTCAAACACCGGGGAGCTGTTTTTT. Protein product: CASSSRSGGQTSNTGELFF.

The rearrangement joins TRBV29-1 to TRBJ1-1; TRBD1 aligns across 8 bases. Trimming removed 1 base from V and 12 bases from J; junction bases left unmatched: 7. CDR3 length equals 12 residues. CDR1 SQVTM and CDR2 ANQGSEA come from the germline V gene. The CDR3 coding sequence is TGCAGCGTTGAAGGGGACAGGTCCGGATCTTTCTTT. It encodes CSVEGDRSGSFF.

This sequence joins TRBV27 and TRBJ2-7; 8 bases agree with TRBD1. The CDR3 consists of 13 residues. V lost 5 bases and J lost 5; bases outside the gene matches: 5. Germline CDR1 MNHEY, CDR2 SMNVEV (reference sequence). The CDR3, as DNA: TGTGCCAGCAGTCCAGGGGGCGGGAACGAGCAGTACTTC. Its protein is CASSPGGGNEQYF.

The V call is TRBV6-5, the J call TRBJ1-1; D gene ambiguous. This CDR3 has 14 residues. Germline CDR1 is MNHEY and CDR2 is SVGAGI. Trimming removed 6 bases at V and 1 base at J, with 12 bases between. Written as DNA, the CDR3 is TGTGCCAGCAGGCCCTACCCTGGGAACACTGAAGCTTTCTTT. Amino acids: CASRPYPGNTEAFF.

The V gene is TRBV19, the J gene TRBJ1-6; D is unresolved. Germline CDR1 reads LNHDA; CDR2 reads SQIVND (reference sequence). V was pared by 2 bases and J by 0 bases, with 14 bases between. The CDR3 covers 18 residues. The CDR3 bases are TGTGCCAGTAGTATAAACGGCGGGCAAAGCTCCTATAATTCACCCCTCCACTTT. It is translated as CASSINGGQSSYNSPLHF.

This rearrangement joins TRBV5-4 to TRBJ1-2; 8 nucleotides align to TRBD1. The CDR3 sequence is 14 residues long. After removal of 2 bases from V and 5 bases from J, the junction contained 5 bases not matched to a gene. Germline-derived CDR1 and CDR2 are SGHNT and YYREEE (reference sequence). CDR3 sequence reads: CASSLPGTGYGYTF. The CDR3 region has the DNA TGTGCCAGCAGCTTACCCGGGACAGGATATGGCTACACCTTC.

The chain carries TRBV4-3 and TRBJ1-1; maybe TRBD1 (5 bases). The V gene lost 0 bases and the J gene lost 4 bases, with 12 bases spanning the gap. Germline V CDR1 and CDR2: LGHNA, YSLEER. The CDR3 sequence is 15 residues long. CDR3 nucleotide sequence: TGCGCCAGCAGCCAAGATCAAGGGGTTAGCACTGAAGCTTTCTTT. It codes for CASSQDQGVSTEAFF.

This clone was detected a few times. This sequence joins TRBV7-3 and TRBJ2-1, with D uncertain. The V end was cut by 2 bases, the J end by 6 bases, with 14 bases between. Per the germline V gene, CDR1 is SGHTA and CDR2 is FQGTGA. CDR3 length: 15 residues. CDR3 coding DNA: TGTGCCAGCAGCTTAGACTCGCGCTTCTCCAATGAGCAGTTCTTC. This translates into CASSLDSRFSNEQFF.

This chain joins TRBV30 and TRBJ2-1, with 11 bases that match TRBD2. This CDR3 is 19 amino acids long. Trimming cost V 2 bases and J 3 bases; bases outside gene matches: 15. CDR1 is GTSNPN and CDR2 is SVGIG in the germline V gene (reference sequence). DNA for the CDR3: TGTGCCTGGAGTACTACCCGTAGCGGGAGGGCCTATCTCTACAATGAGCAGTTCTTC. Translated, it gives CAWSTTRSGRAYLYNEQFF.